This record covers a single TCR beta chain. Its antigen has not been determined. No quality values exist for individual bases; no much larger clone is one base distant. This entry is derived from a study of shared T cell receptors in the human thymus (dated by TCRdb to the early 2020s). Regarding the study in general: The study examined how the human thymus generates shared, self-reactive T-cell receptor alpha chains.

To prepare the library, the immunoSEQ multiplex PCR assay was applied. Entries here come from immuneACCESS through TCRdb and include only in-frame sequences with V and J called. Some clones fail to appear in such tables; in the studies checked, an unresolved V gene covers under half of the shortfall, and the cause of the remainder is unknown. Recorded for this sample are around 340,000 clones; 85% to 95% of them occurred a single time. The ten largest make up approximately 0.02% of the sample. Material for sequencing was thymocytes. The receptor was isolated from a human donor.

The CDR3 protein: CAISPPGRHSNLSGANVLTF. The DNA is as follows: TGTGCCATCAGTCCACCTGGTCGGCACAGTAACCTCTCTGGGGCCAACGTCCTGACTTTC. The receptor chain draws on TRBV10-3 and TRBJ2-6; no D gene call is confident. CDR1 ENHRY and CDR2 SYGVKD were looked up in the germline V gene. The CDR3 runs 20 amino acids, cysteine and phenylalanine included. CDR3 DNA is the only sequence kept; it has 60 bases, read in frame from the first base. V lost 5 bases and J lost 0 bases; the stretch between them is 23 bases long.